Below are 14 T cell receptor beta chains sequenced from a single sample in a study of blood T cell repertoires in COVID-19. Here immunoSEQ multiplex PCR was the method, and the copy in TCRdb shows in-frame clones only, minus some. This sample has some 220,000 clones, with under 85% found just once. Sequencing was carried out using peripheral blood. All receptors come from a human donor in a cohort sampled during active COVID-19.

The chain has TRBV11-2 and TRBJ1-5; D is perhaps TRBD1 (5 bases). This CDR3 has 14 residues. CDR1 is SGHAT, CDR2 FQNNGV, per germline. Between the trimmed V and J ends, which lost 5 bases and 0 bases, there was a span of 8 bases. The DNA of the CDR3 is TGTGCCAGCAGCCGGGGGGATAGCAATCAGCCCCAGCATTTT. The encoded protein is CASSRGDSNQPQHF.

This chain connects TRBV2 to TRBJ2-2, with D perhaps matching TRBD1 (6 bases). The CDR3 is 15 residues long. Germline V CDR1 and CDR2: SNHLY, FYNNEI. V was trimmed by 1 base and J by 4 bases, leaving 10 bases between them. The CDR3 protein is CASSEVQGSTGELFF. The CDR3 region has the DNA TGTGCCAGCAGTGAAGTCCAGGGGTCCACCGGGGAGCTGTTTTTT.

Only one count was recorded for this clone. This rearrangement joins TRBV7-2 to TRBJ1-3; D gene uncertain. Per the germline V gene, CDR1 is SGHTA and CDR2 is FQGNSA. The CDR3 covers 16 residues. V gave up 4 bases and J gave up 0 bases, with 13 bases separating them. CDR3 sequence: CASSSEATGSGNTIYF. The CDR3 DNA reads TGTGCCAGCAGCTCGGAGGCGACCGGCTCTGGAAACACCATATATTTT. The full variable domain, its missing parts supplied by reference TRBV7-2 and TRBJ1-3, is GAGVSQSPSNKVTEKGKDVELRCDPISGHTALYWYRQSLGQGLEFLIYFQGNSAPDKSGLPSDRFSAERTGGSVSTLTIQRTQQEDSAVYLCASSSEATGSGNTIYFGEGSWLTVV.

The genes are TRBV6-5 and TRBJ2-1; 16 bases are shared with TRBD2. This CDR3 contains 15 residues. Trimming removed 6 bases from V and 12 bases from J; junction bases left unmatched: 8. The germline V gene encodes CDR1 MNHEY and CDR2 SVGAGI. CDR3 in DNA: TGTGCCAGCAGGGGGACTAGCGGGAGGGTGGAAGGGCAGTTCTTC. It codes for CASRGTSGRVEGQFF.

This chain joins TRBV19 and TRBJ1-1; no firm D call. Trimming left V 3 bases short and J 2 bases short, with 13 bases between. CDR1 is LNHDA and CDR2 is SQIVND in the germline V gene (reference sequence). The CDR3 runs to 15 residues. CDR3 in DNA: TGTGCCAGTAGTATGGAAAGAGGGAGAAACACTGAAGCTTTCTTT. Protein product: CASSMERGRNTEAFF.

The chain combines TRBV5-6 with TRBJ1-2, with no clear D. This CDR3 has 16 residues. Germline CDR1 and CDR2: SGHDT and YYEEEE. The V end was cut by 7 bases, the J end by 6 bases, with 25 bases between. CDR3 in DNA: TGTGCCAGCCTTGAATTATCCACGTCGGGAAGGGATGGCTACACCTTC. It encodes CASLELSTSGRDGYTF.

The chain has TRBV5-1 and TRBJ1-1, with 9 bases fitting TRBD1. With 4 bases clipped from V and 5 bases from J, the junction kept 9 bases outside the gene matches. Looked up from germline, CDR1 is SGHRS and CDR2 is YFSETQ. The CDR3 runs to 15 residues. The CDR3 loop is CASSPLQGAQTEAFF. CDR3 sequence (DNA): TGCGCCAGCAGCCCCCTACAGGGGGCGCAGACTGAAGCTTTCTTT.

This clone was recorded a few times. The rearrangement uses TRBV7-3 and TRBJ1-2, with unresolved D. The V end lost 3 bases, the J end lost 5 bases, and 13 bases lay between the germline ends. Germline V gene sequence: CDR1 SGHTA, CDR2 FQGTGA. This CDR3 region has 14 residues. CDR3 sequence reads: CASSFDRVGYGYTF. The CDR3 DNA follows: TGTGCCAGCAGCTTCGACCGGGTTGGATATGGCTACACCTTC.

A few counts support this clone. The chain's CDR3 is CASSADGNYEQYF. The CDR3 DNA sequence: TGCGCCAGCAGCGCGGACGGGAACTACGAGCAGTACTTC. The rearrangement uses TRBV5-1 and TRBJ2-7; possible D gene TRBD2, 5 bases. The CDR3 loop spans 13 amino acids. Trimming pared 4 bases from V and 3 bases from J, leaving 11 bases between. CDR1 is SGHRS, CDR2 YFSETQ, per germline.

This clone was detected only once. This sequence joins TRBV24-1 and TRBJ2-7, with a tentative D call TRBD2 (5 bases). CDR1 and CDR2 (germline): KGHDR, SFDVKD. The CDR3 runs to 14 residues. V shed 3 bases and J shed 6 bases, with 14 bases lying between them. CDR3 sequence reads: CATSDSGTGLEQYF. In DNA form, the CDR3 reads TGTGCCACCAGTGATAGCGGAACCGGCCTCGAGCAGTACTTC.

The V and J genes are TRBV24-1 and TRBJ1-5; the match to TRBD1 covers 9 bases. This CDR3 is 15 amino acids long. Looked up from germline, CDR1 is KGHDR and CDR2 is SFDVKD. J was trimmed by 5 bases and V by 4 bases; bases with no gene match: 5. The CDR3 loop is CATSDSGQGYQPQHF. The CDR3 DNA sequence: TGTGCCACCAGTGACTCGGGACAGGGTTATCAGCCCCAGCATTTT.

CDR3 in amino acids: CASSQRPADEQFF. In DNA, the CDR3 is TGTGCCAGCAGCCAGAGGCCCGCCGATGAGCAGTTCTTC. V and J are TRBV3-1 (or the pseudogene TRBV3-2) and TRBJ2-1; D remains unclear. The CDR3 has 13 residues. V was cut by 3 bases and J by 8 bases, with 11 bases left in between. Per the germline V gene, CDR1 is LGHDT and CDR2 is YNNKEL (reference sequence).

Regarding this clone: The junction departs from germline at one end; a sequencing error may be responsible. The CDR3 loop is CASTLRGYTDTQYF. CDR3 nucleotides: TGTGCCAGCACTTTAAGAGGGTACACAGATACGCAGTATTTT. The chain recombines TRBV27 with TRBJ2-3, with D possibly being TRBD2 (5 bases). Germline values: CDR1 MNHEY, CDR2 SMNVEV (reference sequence). This CDR3 region has 14 residues.

The table lists this clone with a few counts. The chain couples TRBV5-4 to TRBJ2-1, with a weak D call TRBD1 (5 bases). Germline loops: CDR1 SGHNT, CDR2 YYREEE (reference sequence). The CDR3 spans 14 residues. Deletions cut 1 base from V and 5 bases from J, with 10 bases between. The CDR3 bases are TGTGCCAGCAGCTTGTGGACACTAAACAATGAGCAGTTCTTC. Translation: CASSLWTLNNEQFF.